Listed below are T cell receptor beta chains from one sample, sequenced in a study of T-cell memory formation after mild COVID-19. TCRdb recomputed calls from the 5' RACE reads with MiXCR, one row per CDR3 protein. The data contain around 130,000 distinct CDR3 sequences, roughly 15% of them singletons. Material: PBMCs or a T cell subset sorted from them (not recorded which). The receptors originated from an adult woman who had mild COVID-19 (a few samples of this study predate the infection). Cell type and time point are not known. CDR3s include the opening cysteine and the closing phenylalanine or tryptophan. The order of the fields is clone size, V gene, J gene, D gene, CDR3 protein, CDR3 DNA. A D gene is named only where the DNA matches it firmly. The size of a clone is reported for some rows only, either as once, few or many, or as a class for expanded clones.

>NA|TRBV4-1|TRBJ2-4|TRBD2
CASSQEFPSGGGGAKNIQYF
TGCGCCAGCAGCCAAGAGTTTCCTAGCGGGGGCGGGGGGGCCAAAAACATTCAGTACTTC
>few|TRBV24-1|TRBJ2-5|TRBD2
CATSDFVVGLAGAETQYF
TGTGCCACCAGTGATTTTGTAGTGGGACTAGCGGGAGCAGAGACCCAGTACTTC
>few|TRBV6-2/TRBV6-3|TRBJ2-6|NA
CASSYGGSASGANVLTF
TGTGCCAGCAGTTACGGAGGGAGTGCCTCTGGGGCCAACGTCCTGACTTTC
>few|TRBV4-3|TRBJ2-7|NA
CASSLFGGAYEQYF
TGCGCCAGCAGCCTCTTTGGTGGGGCCTACGAGCAGTACTTC
>NA|TRBV6-6|TRBJ2-7|TRBD1
CASSYDRGGYEQYF
TGTGCCAGCAGTTACGACAGGGGAGGCTACGAGCAGTACTTC
>few|TRBV12-3/TRBV12-4|TRBJ1-1|NA
CACSIVNTEAFF
TGTGCCTGCAGTATAGTTAACACTGAAGCTTTCTTT
>few|TRBV4-1|TRBJ2-7|TRBD1
CASSQEGPQGVGVYEQYF
TGCGCCAGCAGCCAAGAGGGGCCACAGGGGGTAGGGGTCTACGAGCAGTACTTC
>NA|TRBV7-9|TRBJ2-1|NA
CASSPTSYNEQFF
TGTGCCAGCAGCCCCACTAGCTACAATGAGCAGTTCTTC
>NA|TRBV5-1|TRBJ2-2|NA
CASMDTGELFF
TGCGCCAGCATGGACACCGGGGAGCTGTTTTTT
>NA|TRBV15|TRBJ2-3|NA
CATSLSPRSTDTQYF
TGTGCCACCAGCCTTTCCCCTAGGAGCACAGATACGCAGTATTTT
>NA|TRBV20-1|TRBJ1-5|NA
CSARDFRQNRLNQPQHF
TGCAGTGCTAGAGATTTCAGACAGAACCGTCTCAATCAGCCCCAGCATTTT
>NA|TRBV20-1|TRBJ1-1|TRBD1
CSASGGSGGTEAFF
TGCAGTGCTAGTGGGGGGTCAGGGGGCACTGAAGCTTTCTTT
>few|TRBV6-4|TRBJ2-1|NA
CASSEDGADYNEQFF
TGTGCCAGCAGTGAGGACGGAGCTGACTACAATGAGCAGTTCTTC
>NA|TRBV5-4|TRBJ1-2|NA
CASSLEGGLYGYTF
TGTGCCAGCAGCTTGGAGGGTGGCCTCTATGGCTACACCTTC
>many|TRBV2|TRBJ2-2|NA
CASTNEAPRPTGELFF
TGTGCCAGCACTAACGAGGCCCCTAGGCCCACCGGGGAGCTGTTTTTT
>NA|TRBV27|TRBJ2-2|NA
CASSFDRLNTGELFF
TGTGCCAGCAGTTTTGACAGATTGAACACCGGGGAGCTGTTTTTT
>NA|TRBV23-1|TRBJ2-1|NA
CASSFSNEQFF
TGCGCCAGCAGTTTTTCGAATGAGCAGTTCTTC
>few|TRBV6-6|TRBJ2-2|TRBD2
CASWPAGGPKTGELFF
TGTGCCAGCTGGCCAGCGGGGGGGCCTAAAACCGGGGAGCTGTTTTTT
>NA|TRBV4-1|TRBJ1-2|NA
CASSPLVDSHYGYTF
TGCGCCAGCAGCCCTCTCGTCGACAGTCACTATGGCTACACCTTC
>few|TRBV7-3|TRBJ2-7|NA
CASSPGTEYEQYF
TGTGCCAGCAGCCCCGGGACCGAATACGAGCAGTACTTC
>few|TRBV7-3|TRBJ2-3|NA
CASSSRVALTDTQYF
TGTGCCAGCAGCTCGCGGGTTGCCCTCACAGATACGCAGTATTTT
>NA|TRBV3-1|TRBJ2-5|NA
CASSPQGPPQYF
TGTGCCAGCAGCCCCCAAGGACCACCCCAGTACTTC
>few|TRBV12-3/TRBV12-4|TRBJ2-2|TRBD2
CASSRGLAGVGNTGELFF
TGTGCCAGCAGTCGCGGACTAGCGGGAGTCGGGAACACCGGGGAGCTGTTTTTT
>NA|TRBV7-6|TRBJ2-2|NA
CASSFQGRELFF
TGTGCCAGCAGCTTCCAAGGTCGGGAGCTGTTTTTT
>large|TRBV21-1|TRBJ2-6|NA
CASRKSTGRLSGANVLTF
TGTGCCAGCAGGAAATCTACGGGACGCCTCTCTGGGGCCAACGTCCTGACTTTC
>NA|TRBV6-5|TRBJ2-2|NA
CASSRHGINTGELFF
TGTGCCAGCAGTAGACATGGGATTAACACCGGGGAGCTGTTTTTT
>NA|TRBV9|TRBJ2-7|TRBD1
CASSPGTESYEQYF
TGTGCCAGCAGCCCCGGGACAGAATCCTACGAGCAGTACTTC
>NA|TRBV7-3|TRBJ2-2|NA
CASSLIGTWELFF
TGTGCCAGCAGCTTAATAGGAACCTGGGAGCTGTTTTTT
>NA|TRBV29-1|TRBJ2-5|NA
CSVGGREETQYF
TGCAGCGTTGGGGGTCGAGAAGAGACCCAGTACTTC
>few|TRBV6-5|TRBJ2-2|NA
CASRLSGQGRGELFF
TGTGCCAGCAGACTCTCCGGGCAAGGGCGCGGGGAGCTGTTTTTT
>few|TRBV24-1|TRBJ2-2|TRBD1
CATSPGQGNTGELFF
TGTGCCACCAGCCCGGGACAGGGTAACACCGGGGAGCTGTTTTTT
>NA|TRBV4-2|TRBJ2-3|NA
CASSQAGDDADTQYF
TGTGCCAGCAGCCAAGCGGGAGATGACGCAGATACGCAGTATTTT
>few|TRBV7-9|TRBJ2-2|NA
CASSHTNTGELFF
TGTGCCAGCAGTCACACGAACACCGGGGAGCTGTTTTTT
>NA|TRBV10-3|TRBJ2-1|TRBD1
CAISDWDSRPNEQFF
TGTGCCATCAGTGATTGGGACAGTAGGCCCAATGAGCAGTTCTTC
>few|TRBV27|TRBJ1-6|NA
CARTRRVSPLHF
TGTGCCAGGACAAGGAGGGTTTCACCCCTCCACTTT
>NA|TRBV7-9|TRBJ1-1|NA
CAGGGTEAFF
TGTGCCGGAGGTGGAACTGAAGCTTTCTTT
>few|TRBV6-8|TRBJ2-1|NA
CASVVSGYNEQFF
TGTGCCAGCGTAGTTAGCGGATACAATGAGCAGTTCTTC
>few|TRBV7-9|TRBJ2-7|TRBD1
CASSLDETGGREQYF
TGTGCCAGCAGCTTAGACGAGACAGGGGGCCGCGAGCAGTACTTC
>NA|TRBV5-4|TRBJ2-3|TRBD2
CASSFGLAGALWDTDTQYF
TGTGCCAGCAGCTTTGGGCTAGCGGGGGCCCTGTGGGACACAGATACGCAGTATTTT
>NA|TRBV29-1|TRBJ2-1|NA
CSVELLTTSYNEQFF
TGCAGCGTTGAGCTTCTTACCACCTCCTACAATGAGCAGTTCTTC
>NA|TRBV7-2|TRBJ2-2|NA
CASSSPDSLNTGELFF
TGTGCCAGCAGCTCACCGGACTCGCTAAACACCGGGGAGCTGTTTTTT
>NA|TRBV11-2|TRBJ2-3|TRBD2
CASSLGTSGSSTDTQYF
TGTGCCAGCAGCTTAGGGACTAGCGGCTCTAGCACAGATACGCAGTATTTT
>NA|TRBV2|TRBJ2-7|NA
CASRTQGGSYEQYF
TGTGCCAGCCGAACCCAGGGGGGAAGCTACGAGCAGTACTTC
>NA|TRBV7-2|TRBJ2-7|TRBD1
CASSSWTGGEQYF
TGTGCCAGCAGCTCCTGGACAGGGGGCGAGCAGTACTTC
>NA|TRBV27|TRBJ1-5|NA
CASGRGNQPQHF
TGTGCCAGCGGGAGGGGGAATCAGCCCCAGCATTTT
>NA|TRBV20-1|TRBJ2-1|TRBD2
CSASRGDYNEQFF
TGCAGTGCTAGCCGGGGGGACTACAATGAGCAGTTCTTC
>NA|TRBV4-1|TRBJ1-2|TRBD1
CASSPGSTGGSANYGYTF
TGCGCCAGCAGCCCAGGTTCTACAGGGGGCAGTGCTAACTATGGCTACACCTTC
>NA|TRBV21-1|TRBJ2-7|NA
CASSKAAKLPYEQYF
TGTGCCAGCAGCAAAGCCGCGAAACTCCCCTACGAGCAGTACTTC
>few|TRBV5-1|TRBJ2-7|NA
CASSSEAYEQYF
TGCGCCAGCAGCTCGGAGGCCTACGAGCAGTACTTC
>once|TRBV10-3|TRBJ2-2|TRBD2
CAISNPPFPGLAGDTGELFF
TGTGCCATCAGTAACCCGCCCTTCCCCGGGCTAGCGGGCGACACCGGGGAGCTGTTTTTT
>NA|TRBV3-1|TRBJ2-7|NA
CASSRQIASHTYEQYF
TGTGCCAGCAGCCGGCAGATAGCGTCCCATACCTACGAGCAGTACTTC
>NA|TRBV7-2|TRBJ1-3|NA
CASSSRGPSGNTIYF
TGTGCCAGCAGCTCGCGGGGTCCCTCTGGAAACACCATATATTTT
>few|TRBV7-9|TRBJ2-2|TRBD2
CASSETAGDYTGELFF
TGTGCCAGCAGTGAAACAGCGGGAGATTACACCGGGGAGCTGTTTTTT